This T cell receptor beta chain was recorded in a study of early T cells in non-severe SARS-CoV-2 infection. Study summary: The study sequenced bulk RNA from unsorted whole blood, with chains unpaired.

V gave up 5 bases and J gave up 0 bases, with 6 bases separating them. The CDR3 loop spans 13 amino acids. CDR1 is SGHRS, CDR2 YFSETQ, per germline. Findings and limits, study-wide: Matching with VDJdb favored anti-spike CD8 responses (missing private and CD4 specificities).

Unique molecular identifiers were added to individual cDNA molecules. Using its own MiXCR run on the 5' RACE reads, TCRdb lists one record per CDR3 protein. The sample holds 45,000 to 75,000 distinct CDR3 sequences; roughly 5.5% are singletons and the top ten take roughly 7%. Worth noting for this clonotype: Its antigen remains unidentified.

The chain links TRBV5-1 to TRBJ2-1; D uncertain. The sequence was collected from an adult who was a healthcare worker with PCR-confirmed SARS-CoV-2 infection or an uninfected control (not recorded which). The specimen was whole blood. The CDR3 coding sequence is TGCGCCAGCAGGGCCAGCTCCTACAATGAGCAGTTCTTC. This gives the protein CASRASSYNEQFF.